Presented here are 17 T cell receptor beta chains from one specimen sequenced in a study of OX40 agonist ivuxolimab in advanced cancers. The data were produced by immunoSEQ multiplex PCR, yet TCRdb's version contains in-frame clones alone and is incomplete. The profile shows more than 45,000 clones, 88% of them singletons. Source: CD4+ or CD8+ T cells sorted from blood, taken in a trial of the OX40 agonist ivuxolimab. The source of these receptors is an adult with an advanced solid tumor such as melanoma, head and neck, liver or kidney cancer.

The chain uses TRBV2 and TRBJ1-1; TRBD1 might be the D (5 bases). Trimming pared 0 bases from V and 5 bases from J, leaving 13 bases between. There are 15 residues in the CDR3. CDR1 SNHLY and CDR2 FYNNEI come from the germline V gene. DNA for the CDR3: TGTGCCAGCAGTGAAGCGCTTCAGGGAGGGACTGAAGCTTTCTTT. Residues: CASSEALQGGTEAFF.

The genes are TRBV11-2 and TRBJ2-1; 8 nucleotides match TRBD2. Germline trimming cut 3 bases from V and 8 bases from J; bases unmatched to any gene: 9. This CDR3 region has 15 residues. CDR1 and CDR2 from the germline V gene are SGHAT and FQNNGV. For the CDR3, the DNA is TGTGCCAGCAGCTTTGGGCTAGCGGGCTCCGATGAGCAGTTCTTC. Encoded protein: CASSFGLAGSDEQFF.

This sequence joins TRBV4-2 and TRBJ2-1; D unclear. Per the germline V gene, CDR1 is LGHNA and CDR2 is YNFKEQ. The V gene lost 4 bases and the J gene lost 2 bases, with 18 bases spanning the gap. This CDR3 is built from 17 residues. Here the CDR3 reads CASSPAAAGNTYNEQFF. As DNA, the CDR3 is TGTGCCAGCAGCCCAGCTGCGGCAGGAAATACCTACAATGAGCAGTTCTTC.

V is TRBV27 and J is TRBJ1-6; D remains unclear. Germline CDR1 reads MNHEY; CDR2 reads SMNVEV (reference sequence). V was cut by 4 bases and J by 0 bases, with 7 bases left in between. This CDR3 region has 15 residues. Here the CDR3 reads CASSSGNSYNSPLHF. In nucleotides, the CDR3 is TGTGCCAGCAGTTCTGGGAACTCCTATAATTCACCCCTCCACTTT.

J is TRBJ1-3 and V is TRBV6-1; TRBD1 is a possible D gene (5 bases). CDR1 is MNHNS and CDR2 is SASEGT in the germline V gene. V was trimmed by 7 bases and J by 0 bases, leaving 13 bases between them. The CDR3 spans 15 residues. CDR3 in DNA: TGTGCCAGCAATCCGGGACCGAACTCTGGAAACACCATATATTTT. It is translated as CASNPGPNSGNTIYF.

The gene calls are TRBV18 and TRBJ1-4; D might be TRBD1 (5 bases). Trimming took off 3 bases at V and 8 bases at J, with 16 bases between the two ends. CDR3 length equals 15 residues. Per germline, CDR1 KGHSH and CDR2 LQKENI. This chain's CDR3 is CASSPTEILGEKLFF. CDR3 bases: TGTGCCAGCTCACCGACAGAGATCCTGGGGGAAAAACTGTTTTTT.

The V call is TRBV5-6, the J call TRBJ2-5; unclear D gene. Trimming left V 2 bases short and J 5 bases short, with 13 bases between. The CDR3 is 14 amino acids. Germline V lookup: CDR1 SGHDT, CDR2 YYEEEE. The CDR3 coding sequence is TGTGCCAGCAGCTTCGGAATTCACGGGGAGACCCAGTACTTC. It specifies CASSFGIHGETQYF.

The CDR3 nucleotides are TGTGCCATCAGTGCCGCGGGGCCGGTAGCTGAAGCTTTCTTT. It specifies CAISAAGPVAEAFF. The chain has TRBV10-3 and TRBJ1-1, with a weak D call TRBD1 (5 bases). CDR1 ENHRY and CDR2 SYGVKD come from the germline V gene. V lost 4 bases and J lost 6, with 15 bases in between. CDR3 size: 14 residues.

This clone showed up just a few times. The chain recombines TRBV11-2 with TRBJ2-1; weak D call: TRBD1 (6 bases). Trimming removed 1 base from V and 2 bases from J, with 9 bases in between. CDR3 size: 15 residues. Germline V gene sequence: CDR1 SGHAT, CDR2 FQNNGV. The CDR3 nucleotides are TGTGCCAGCAGCTTAGTGACAGGCCCCTACAATGAGCAGTTCTTC. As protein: CASSLVTGPYNEQFF.

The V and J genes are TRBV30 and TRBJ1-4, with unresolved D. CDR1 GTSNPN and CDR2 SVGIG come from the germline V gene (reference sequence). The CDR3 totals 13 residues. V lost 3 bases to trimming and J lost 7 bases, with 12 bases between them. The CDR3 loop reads CAWRGGRGEKLFF. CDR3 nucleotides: TGTGCCTGGAGAGGCGGACGGGGTGAAAAACTGTTTTTT. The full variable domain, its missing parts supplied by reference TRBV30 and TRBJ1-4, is SQTIHQWPATLVQPVGSPLSLECTVEGTSNPNLYWYRQAAGRGLQLLFYSVGIGQISSEVPQNLSASRPQDRQFILSSKKLLLSDSGFYLCAWRGGRGEKLFFGSGTQLSVL.

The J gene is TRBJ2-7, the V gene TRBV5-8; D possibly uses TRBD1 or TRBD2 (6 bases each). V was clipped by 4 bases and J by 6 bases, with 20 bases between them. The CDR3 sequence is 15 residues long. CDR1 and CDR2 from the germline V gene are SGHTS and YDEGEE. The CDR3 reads CASSKKARGAGEQYF. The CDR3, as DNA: TGTGCCAGCAGCAAGAAGGCTAGGGGGGCCGGCGAGCAGTACTTC.

The CDR3 protein is CASSGGQQPQHF. Written as DNA, the CDR3 is TGTGCCAGCAGTGGTGGGCAACAGCCCCAGCATTTT. The rearrangement uses TRBV2 and TRBJ1-5; D unresolved. This CDR3 comprises 12 residues. V was cut by 4 bases and J by 7 bases, with 8 bases left in between. Germline values: CDR1 SNHLY, CDR2 FYNNEI.

CDR3 amino acids: CATSSVSRYGYTF. Here the CDR3 DNA reads TGTGCCACCTCTTCCGTCTCGAGGTATGGCTACACCTTC. The chain combines TRBV28 with TRBJ1-2; D remains ambiguous. The CDR3 contains 13 residues. Germline values: CDR1 MDHEN, CDR2 SYDVKM. V lost 10 bases to trimming and J lost 5 bases, with 17 bases between them.

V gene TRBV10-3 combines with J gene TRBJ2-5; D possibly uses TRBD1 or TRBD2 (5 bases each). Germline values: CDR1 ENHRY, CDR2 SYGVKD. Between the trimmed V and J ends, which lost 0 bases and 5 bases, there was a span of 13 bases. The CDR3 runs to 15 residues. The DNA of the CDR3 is TGTGCCATCAGTGAGTCGAGGACCGGGGCGGAGACCCAGTACTTC. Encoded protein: CAISESRTGAETQYF.

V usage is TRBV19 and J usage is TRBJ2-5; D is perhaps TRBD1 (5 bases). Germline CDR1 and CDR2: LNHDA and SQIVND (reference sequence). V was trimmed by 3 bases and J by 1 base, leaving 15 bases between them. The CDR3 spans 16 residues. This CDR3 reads CASSIDNPGSQETQYF. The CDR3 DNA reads TGTGCCAGTAGTATCGACAATCCAGGGTCCCAAGAGACCCAGTACTTC.

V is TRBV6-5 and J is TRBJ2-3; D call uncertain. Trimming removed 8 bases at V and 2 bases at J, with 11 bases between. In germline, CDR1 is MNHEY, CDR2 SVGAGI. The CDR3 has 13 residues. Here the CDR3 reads CASSGPNTDTQYF. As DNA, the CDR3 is TGTGCCAGCTCCGGGCCAAACACAGATACGCAGTATTTT.

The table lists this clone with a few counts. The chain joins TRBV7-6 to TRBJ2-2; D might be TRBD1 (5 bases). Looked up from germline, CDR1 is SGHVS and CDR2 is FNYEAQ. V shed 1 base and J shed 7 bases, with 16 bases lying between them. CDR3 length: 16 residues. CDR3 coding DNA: TGTGCCAGCAGCTTAGGTCAGGGTGGTTTCGGCGGGGAGCTGTTTTTT. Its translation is CASSLGQGGFGGELFF. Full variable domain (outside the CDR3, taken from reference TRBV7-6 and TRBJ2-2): GAGVSQSPRYKVTKRGQDVALRCDPISGHVSLYWYRQALGQGPEFLTYFNYEAQQDKSGLPNDRFSAERPEGSISTLTIQRTEQRDSAMYRCASSLGQGGFGGELFFGEGSRLTVL.